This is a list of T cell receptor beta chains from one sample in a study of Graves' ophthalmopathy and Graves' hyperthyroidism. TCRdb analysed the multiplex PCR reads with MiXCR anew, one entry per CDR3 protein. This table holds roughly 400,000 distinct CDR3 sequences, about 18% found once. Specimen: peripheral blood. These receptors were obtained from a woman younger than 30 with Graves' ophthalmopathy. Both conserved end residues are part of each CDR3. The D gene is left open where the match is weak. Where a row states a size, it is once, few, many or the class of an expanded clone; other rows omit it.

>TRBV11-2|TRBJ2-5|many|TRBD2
TGTGCCAGCAGCATCGAGACTAGCGGGAGGCCAGGGGAGACCCAGTACTTC
CASSIETSGRPGETQYF
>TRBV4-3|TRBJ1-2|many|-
TGCGCCAGCAGCCAAGATTTCCAGGTTCAAATCTATGGCTACACCTTC
CASSQDFQVQIYGYTF
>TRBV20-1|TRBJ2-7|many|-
TGCAGTGCCCTGGACGCTGCACTCTCCTACGAGCAGTACTTC
CSALDAALSYEQYF
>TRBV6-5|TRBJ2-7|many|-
TGTGCCAGCAGGGTAAGACGGGTCTCCTACGAGCAGTACTTC
CASRVRRVSYEQYF
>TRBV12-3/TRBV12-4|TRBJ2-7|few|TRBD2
TGTGCCAGCAGTTCCTCGGGACTAGCGAGCTACGAGCAGTACTTC
CASSSSGLASYEQYF
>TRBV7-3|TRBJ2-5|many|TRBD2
TGTGCCAGCAGCTTAACGGGTCTAGCGGGAGGGCTAGTGTGGAAAGAGACCCAGTACTTC
CASSLTGLAGGLVWKETQYF
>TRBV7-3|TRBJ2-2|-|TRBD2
TGTGCCAGCAGGAGCGGGGCAGCGAACACCGGGGAGCTGTTTTTT
CASRSGAANTGELFF
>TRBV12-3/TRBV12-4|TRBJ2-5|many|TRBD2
TGTGCCAGCAGCCCTCTAGCGGGGCTAGCGGGTGAGACCCAGTACTTC
CASSPLAGLAGETQYF
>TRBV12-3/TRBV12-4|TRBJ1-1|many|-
TGTGCCAGCAGTTTTTGGGACACTGAAGCTTTCTTT
CASSFWDTEAFF
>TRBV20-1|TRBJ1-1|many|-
TGCAGTGCTAGAGCCCACGAGGTCGTGAACACTGAAGCTTTCTTT
CSARAHEVVNTEAFF
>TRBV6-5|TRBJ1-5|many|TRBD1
TGTGCCAGCAAACACTCTTCCGGACAGGGTATCGATCAGCCCCAGCATTTT
CASKHSSGQGIDQPQHF
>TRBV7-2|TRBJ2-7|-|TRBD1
TGTGCCAGCAGCTCGAACAGGGGGCTCAACGAGCAGTACTTC
CASSSNRGLNEQYF
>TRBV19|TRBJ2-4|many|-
TGTGCCAGTAGTGAAACTAGGGGGAAAACCATTCAGTACTTC
CASSETRGKTIQYF
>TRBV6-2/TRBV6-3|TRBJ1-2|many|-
TGTGCCAGCAGTTTCCTCGGACATACTAACTATGGCTACACCTTC
CASSFLGHTNYGYTF
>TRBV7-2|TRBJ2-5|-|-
TGTGCCAGCAGCTTCGGGATCAACCAAGAGACCCAGTACTTC
CASSFGINQETQYF
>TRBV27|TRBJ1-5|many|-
TGTGCCAGCAGTCAGGACGGGTCCAATCAGCCCCAGCATTTT
CASSQDGSNQPQHF
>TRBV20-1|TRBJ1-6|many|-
TGCAGTGCTGGAAGGGTTTCGGGAGCGGGATCACCCCTCCACTTT
CSAGRVSGAGSPLHF
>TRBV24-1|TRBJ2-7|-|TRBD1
TGTGCCACTTCCCCAAACATCGGAACAGGGGTCTACGAGCAGTACTTC
CATSPNIGTGVYEQYF
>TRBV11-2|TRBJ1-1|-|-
TGTGCCAGCAGCCTCTTCGGGGGGACCACTGAAGCTTTCTTT
CASSLFGGTTEAFF
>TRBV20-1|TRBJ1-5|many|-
TGCAGTGCTACCGAGCCTTCAGGGATGGTAGGCCAGCCCCAGCATTTT
CSATEPSGMVGQPQHF
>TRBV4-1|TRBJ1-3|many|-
TGCGCCAGCAGCCATACCGACAGCTCCTCTGGAAACACCATATATTTT
CASSHTDSSSGNTIYF
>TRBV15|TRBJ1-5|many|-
TGTGCCACCAGCATCGCGGGGGGCCGCGATCAGCCCCAGCATTTT
CATSIAGGRDQPQHF
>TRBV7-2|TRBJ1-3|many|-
TGTGCCAGCAGCTTAGTCGCGACCTCTGGAAACACCATATATTTT
CASSLVATSGNTIYF
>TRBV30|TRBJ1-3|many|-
TGTGCCTCCGCGGGGCAGGGAGTGGGAAACACCATATATTTT
CASAGQGVGNTIYF
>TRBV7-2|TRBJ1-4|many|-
TGTGCCAGCAGCTTAGGGCGGGGAAAACTGTTTTTT
CASSLGRGKLFF
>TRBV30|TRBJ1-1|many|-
TGTGCCTGGACCCTTGGGACGGTCAGCACTGAAGCTTTCTTT
CAWTLGTVSTEAFF
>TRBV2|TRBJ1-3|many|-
TGTGCCAGCAGTGAAGCGGAGGGAACTGGAAACACCATATATTTT
CASSEAEGTGNTIYF
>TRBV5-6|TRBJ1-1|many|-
TGTGCCAGCAGGATGGGGGGGGGATCAGGCACTGAAGCTTTCTTT
CASRMGGGSGTEAFF
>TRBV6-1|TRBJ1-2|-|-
TGTGCCAGCAATCCACTAGGACAGAACTATGGCTACACCTTC
CASNPLGQNYGYTF
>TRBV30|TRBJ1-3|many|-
TGTGCCTGGACCTCGGACAATCCTGGAAACACCATATATTTT
CAWTSDNPGNTIYF
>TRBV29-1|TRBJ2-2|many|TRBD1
TGCAGCGCCCAGGAACAGGGGGCCGCCGGGGAGCTGTTTTTT
CSAQEQGAAGELFF
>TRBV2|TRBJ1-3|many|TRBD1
TGTGCCAGCCGACCGGACAGGGGAATTTCCTCTGGAAACACCATATATTTT
CASRPDRGISSGNTIYF
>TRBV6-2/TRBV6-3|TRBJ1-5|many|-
TGTGCCAGCAGTCGTTCATCAGGGACCCAGCATTTT
CASSRSSGTQHF
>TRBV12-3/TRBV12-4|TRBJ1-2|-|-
TGTGCCAGCAGGCTGGGGACGGCTGTAAACTATGGCTACACCTTC
CASRLGTAVNYGYTF
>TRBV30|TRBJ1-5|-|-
TGTGCCTGGAGTCGGAGGGGGGGGGCAAGTCAGCCCCAGCATTTT
CAWSRRGGASQPQHF
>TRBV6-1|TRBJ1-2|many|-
TGTGCCAGCACCCAGGAGGGTAATGGCTACACCTTC
CASTQEGNGYTF
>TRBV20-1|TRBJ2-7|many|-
TGCAGTGCTAGATTACACTCGACTGTTACCGAGCAGTACTTC
CSARLHSTVTEQYF
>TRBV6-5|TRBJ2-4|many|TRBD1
TGTGCCAGCAGTTTAGTGACAGGGAAGGGGGTAATTGCCAAAAACATTCAGTACTTC
CASSLVTGKGVIAKNIQYF
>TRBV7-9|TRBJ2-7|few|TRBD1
TGTGCCAGCAGCTTAGAGACAGGGATGGGCGAGCAGTACTTC
CASSLETGMGEQYF
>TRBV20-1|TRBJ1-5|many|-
TGCAGTGCTAGAGATGGGGGGTATAGCAATCAGCCCCAGCATTTT
CSARDGGYSNQPQHF
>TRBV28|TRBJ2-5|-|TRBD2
TGTGCCAGCAGTTTACACCTCGTCTGGACTAGCGCCTCCCAAGAGACCCAGTACTTC
CASSLHLVWTSASQETQYF
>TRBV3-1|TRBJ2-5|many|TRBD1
TGTGCCAGCAGCCCTCTACACGGACAGGGGTCGGAGACCCAGTACTTC
CASSPLHGQGSETQYF
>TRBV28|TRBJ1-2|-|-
TGTGCCAGCAGGATCATGGACAGCTCTGGCTATGGCTACACCTTC
CASRIMDSSGYGYTF
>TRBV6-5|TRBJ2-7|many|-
TGTGCCAGCAGTTACTCGCCGGGATCCCCTTACGAGCAGTACTTC
CASSYSPGSPYEQYF
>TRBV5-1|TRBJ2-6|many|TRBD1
TGCGCCAGCAGCTTGGACGGACAGGGCACTGGGGCCAACGTCCTGACTTTC
CASSLDGQGTGANVLTF
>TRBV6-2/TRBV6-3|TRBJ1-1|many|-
TGTGCCAGCGGTAACCCGGTGAACACTGAAGCTTTCTTT
CASGNPVNTEAFF
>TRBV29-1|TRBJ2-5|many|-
TGCAGCGTAACCGACGAAAACAGAGCGGTGGAGACCCAGTACTTC
CSVTDENRAVETQYF
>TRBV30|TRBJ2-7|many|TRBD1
TGTGCCTGGAGGGGTTGGGACAGAGTGATCTACGAGCAGTACTTC
CAWRGWDRVIYEQYF
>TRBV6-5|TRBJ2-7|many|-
TGTGCCAGCAACCGGTTTACCTACGAGCAGTACTTC
CASNRFTYEQYF
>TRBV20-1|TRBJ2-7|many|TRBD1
TGCAGTGCTAGGGGACAGGCAAACGCCTACGAGCAGTACTTC
CSARGQANAYEQYF
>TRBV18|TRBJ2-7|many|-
TGTGCCAGCTCGCCAAACACAAGGAGCTCCTACGAGCAGTACTTC
CASSPNTRSSYEQYF
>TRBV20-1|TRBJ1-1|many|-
TGCAGTGCTAGAAGGCCCCGCAGTGGTGCTTTCTTT
CSARRPRSGAFF
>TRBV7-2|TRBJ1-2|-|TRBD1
TGTGCCAGCACCCCAACAGGGGGCGCAGGGGGCTACACCTTC
CASTPTGGAGGYTF
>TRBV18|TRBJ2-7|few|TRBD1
TGTGCCAGCTCACCCCCGGGACAGACGAACTACGAGCAGTACTTC
CASSPPGQTNYEQYF
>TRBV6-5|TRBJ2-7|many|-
TGTGCCAGCAGTTACGCCTCTCCCTACGAGCAGTACTTC
CASSYASPYEQYF